The present T cell receptor (beta chain) was sequenced within a study of tumor-infiltrating lymphocytes in primary liver carcinoma (dated by TCRdb to 2016 to 2017). Context from the whole study: Surgical resection was performed in China between November 2015 and March 2016 on 5 or 6 patients with histopathologically diagnosed primary liver carcinoma. The study combined TCRbeta repertoire sequencing, expression microarrays and whole-exome sequencing across five regions of each liver tumor, with adjacent normal tissue and blood. A total of some 35 specimens from 5 patients underwent TCRbeta repertoire sequencing, comprising about 25 tumor regions, 5 adjacent noncancerous liver tissues and 5 peripheral blood samples. Reproducibility between technical replicate repertoires was high, with correlation coefficients above 0.95 and mean shared-clone rates roughly 0.87. Tumors of the five patients were stage T1-T3 N0M0 with maximum diameters of about 4.2 to 10 cm. The five patients, three men and two women aged 30 to 69 years, had hepatocellular carcinoma (four) or combined HCC and intrahepatic cholangiocarcinoma (one). Each sample produced roughly 3.65 to 7.5 million productive TCRbeta reads, and read depth showed no significant difference between tissue types.

Overall study outcomes, separate from this receptor: The study included only four to six patients, and the authors note findings should be validated in a larger study. The top 250 clones made up a significantly larger repertoire fraction in tumors than in blood (p = 0.039). Repertoire overlap was found to be higher between tumor regions (mean around 35%) than between tumor-adjacent (around 17%) or tumor-blood (around 15%) pairs, consistent with antigen-driven expansion. Bulk unsorted samples precluded comparing CD4+ and CD8+ T cell repertoires. Because only the TCR beta chain was sequenced and unpaired alpha chains were not captured, true repertoire diversity is likely underestimated.

A constant-region primer and ProtoScript II reverse transcriptase were used to reverse-transcribe TCRbeta-specific cDNA from roughly 0.5 ug total RNA. The TCRbeta libraries were prepared through three rounds of nested multiplex PCR following a slightly modified ARM-PCR procedure. Multiplex TRBV1-TRBV30 forward primers and a Cbeta reverse primer were used in the first two PCR rounds, each of which was run for 9 to 11 cycles. Sample barcodes and Illumina adapters were attached in a final 25-cycle PCR using Deep VentR polymerase. Before sequencing, amplicons of 200-500 bp were gel-purified using a QIAquick gel extraction kit. TCRbeta amplicons were sequenced on an Illumina HiSeq 2500 with 250-bp paired-end reads. In the original analysis: Reads were quality-trimmed with Trimmomatic v0.33, and paired reads were merged with FLASH v1.2.11 to recover full CDR3 sequences. MiGEC v1.2.1b assigned V, D and J germline segments to the rearranged TCRbeta sequences. Clonotype statistics and Shannon-Wiener diversity indices were computed with VDJtools v1.0.0. Except for diversity analysis, only each sample's 250 most abundant clonotypes were used in subsequent analyses to reduce sampling bias. TCRdb cleaned the public reads at Q25 with fastp, built clones with MiXCR and kept in-frame beta chains. Rows merge per CDR3 protein into single entries with the most common DNA and genes. TCRdb, not the authors, supplied the V and J calls. The sample table shows about 320,000 distinct CDR3 sequences, and approximately 60% are seen once. The ten largest account for roughly 9% of the sample.

Concerning this clonotype: This receptor's antigen is unknown. Base qualities are not provided; no much larger clone lies one nucleotide away.

V ends up 6 bases short and J 9 bases short, with an unmatched junction base count of 13. CDR1 is given as SGHNT and CDR2 as YENEEA, both from the germline V gene. The CDR3 runs 15 amino acids, cysteine and phenylalanine included. The sequence is cut down to CDR3 DNA, 45 bases in frame from base 1. Blood RNA was extracted from unsorted whole blood using TRIzol reagent, and germline DNA was obtained with the DNeasy Blood & Tissue kit. Chronic HBV infection was present in the patients, and the patients were treatment-naive at sampling. Before surgery, 4 to 5 milliliters of peripheral blood were collected into K2EDTA tubes.

Sequenced input: peripheral blood. The sequence is built from TRBV11-3 and TRBJ2-2; TRBD2 aligns with 7 central bases. The TCR originated in a man aged 40-49 years with primary liver carcinoma and hepatitis B virus infection. The CDR3 reads CASSPSGVGTRELFF. The nucleotides read TGTGCCAGCAGTCCCAGCGGGGTCGGGACCAGGGAGCTGTTTTTT.